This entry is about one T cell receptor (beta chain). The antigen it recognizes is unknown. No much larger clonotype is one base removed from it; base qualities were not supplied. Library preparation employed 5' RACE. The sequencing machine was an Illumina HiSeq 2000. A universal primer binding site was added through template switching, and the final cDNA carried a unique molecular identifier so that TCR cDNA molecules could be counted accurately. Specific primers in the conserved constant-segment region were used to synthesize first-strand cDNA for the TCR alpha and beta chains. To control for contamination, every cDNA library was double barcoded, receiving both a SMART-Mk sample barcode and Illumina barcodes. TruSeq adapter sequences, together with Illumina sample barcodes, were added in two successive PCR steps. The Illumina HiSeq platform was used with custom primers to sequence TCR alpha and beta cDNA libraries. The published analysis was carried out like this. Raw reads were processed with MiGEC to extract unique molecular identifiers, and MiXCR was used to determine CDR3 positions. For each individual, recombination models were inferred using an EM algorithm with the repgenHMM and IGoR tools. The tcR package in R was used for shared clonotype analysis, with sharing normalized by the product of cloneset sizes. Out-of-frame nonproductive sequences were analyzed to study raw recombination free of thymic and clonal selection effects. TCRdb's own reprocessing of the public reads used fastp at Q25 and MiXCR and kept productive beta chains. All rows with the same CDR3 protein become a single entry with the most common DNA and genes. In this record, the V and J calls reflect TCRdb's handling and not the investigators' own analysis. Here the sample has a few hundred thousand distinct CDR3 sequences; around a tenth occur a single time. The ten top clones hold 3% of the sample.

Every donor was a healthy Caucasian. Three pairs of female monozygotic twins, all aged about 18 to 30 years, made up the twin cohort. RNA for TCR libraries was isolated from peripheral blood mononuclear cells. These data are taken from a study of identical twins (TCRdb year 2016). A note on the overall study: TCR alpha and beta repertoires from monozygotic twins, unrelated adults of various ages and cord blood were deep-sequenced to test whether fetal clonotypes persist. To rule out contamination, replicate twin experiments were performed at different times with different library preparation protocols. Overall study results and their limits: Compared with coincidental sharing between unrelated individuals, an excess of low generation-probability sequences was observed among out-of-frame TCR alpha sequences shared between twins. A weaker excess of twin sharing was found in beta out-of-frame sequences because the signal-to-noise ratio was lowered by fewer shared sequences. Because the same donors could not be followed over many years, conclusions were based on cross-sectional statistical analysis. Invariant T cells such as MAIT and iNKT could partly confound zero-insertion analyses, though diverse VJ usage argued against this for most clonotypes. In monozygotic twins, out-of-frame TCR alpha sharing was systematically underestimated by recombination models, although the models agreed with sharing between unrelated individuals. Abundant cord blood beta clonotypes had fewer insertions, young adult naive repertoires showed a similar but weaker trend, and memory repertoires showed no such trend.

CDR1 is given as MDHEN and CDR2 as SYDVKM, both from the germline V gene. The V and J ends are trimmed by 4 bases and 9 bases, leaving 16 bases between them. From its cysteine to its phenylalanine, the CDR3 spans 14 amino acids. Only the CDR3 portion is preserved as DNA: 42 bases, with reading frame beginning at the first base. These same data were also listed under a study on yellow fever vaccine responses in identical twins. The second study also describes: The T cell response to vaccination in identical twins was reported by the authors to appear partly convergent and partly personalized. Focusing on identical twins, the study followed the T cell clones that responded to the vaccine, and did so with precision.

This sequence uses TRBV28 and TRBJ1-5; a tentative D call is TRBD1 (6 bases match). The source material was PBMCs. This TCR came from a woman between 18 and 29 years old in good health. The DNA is TGTGCCAGCAGTTCCACAGGGACCCCAAGGCCCCAGCATTTT. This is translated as CASSSTGTPRPQHF.